Reported below is one TCR beta chain. The antigen it binds to is not known. Base qualities were left out, and no much larger clone turns up one base away. Separate from the approximately 700-subject first cohort, the validation cohort of about 110 subjects was the group to which the donors belonged. CDR1 SGHNT and CDR2 YYREEE are derived from the germline V gene (reference sequence). Between the V and J ends, shortened by 2 bases and 2 bases respectively, the junction contains 7 bases. The CDR3, cysteine through phenylalanine, is 13 amino acids long. The only DNA kept is the CDR3, 39 bases in frame from the first base. Libraries were constructed by the immunoSEQ multiplex PCR assay. The authors processed their data as follows. A statistical classification framework was built for diagnosing cytomegalovirus status from the catalog of TCR beta chain sequences. This immuneACCESS table, as held by TCRdb, lists in-frame sequences with V and J called but not all clones. Of the missing ones, under half trace to an unresolved V gene in checked studies; the others have no known cause. The V and J calls and clone size were taken over from that table, and D and trimming were inferred from the DNA. In this sample the table shows roughly 130,000 clones, about 90% of which occur a single time. Of the sample, approximately 3.3% is held by the ten largest clones.

The record originates from a study of cytomegalovirus exposure and HLA in healthy donors (dated by TCRdb to 2016 to 2017). Study-level background: The 500 to 700 repertoires of the first cohort and the roughly 120 validation repertoires were produced on the same platform, according to a later analysis. Along with the roughly 670-subject first cohort, a separate validation cohort of approximately 110 different subjects was used. The study aimed to test whether signatures of past pathogen exposure could be identified by cataloging public T cell receptors. To predict cytomegalovirus infection status, the study brought together high-throughput TCR immunosequencing, statistical association of individual TCRs with disease status, and machine learning. Overall study results and their limits: The classifier was reported to diagnose cytomegalovirus status with high specificity and sensitivity in both the original cohort and the validation cohort. Across donors, most TCR sequences were observed very rarely, whereas some public TCRs were present in many individuals. The validation cohort had no HLA typing available for a later analysis, so co-occurrence within that cohort was assessed over all 120 or so repertoires. Three of the identified cytomegalovirus-associated TCR beta chains were confirmed in vitro to be specific for cytomegalovirus antigens. Of the cluster scores, 94% were above 0 in a later analysis, which found that TCRs clustered in the first cohort also tended to co-occur in the roughly 130 validation repertoires. The authors suggested that the approach could potentially be generalized to other disease states and immunological phenotypes. In the study, 150 to 200 TCR beta chains were listed as associated with cytomegalovirus.

The material sequenced was PBMCs. The rearrangement combines TRBV5-4 with TRBJ2-5; no D gene call is confident. The origin of this receptor is a young man in good health and CMV-seronegative. The CDR3 region reads CASSFVPQETQYF. In nucleotides, the sequence is TGTGCCAGCAGCTTTGTCCCACAAGAGACCCAGTACTTC.